This record covers a single TCR beta chain. Antigen: not known. The sample belongs to a study of OX40 agonist ivuxolimab in advanced cancers. Study-level background: Given to patients was ivuxolimab, an agonistic anti-OX40 (CD134) antibody. Administration of intravenous ivuxolimab to patients occurred every 2 weeks at 0.01 to 10 mg/kg.

Measured with immunoSEQ multiplex PCR; TCRdb has only the in-frame clones, and not every one. The sample contains tens of thousands of clones, 75% to 85% of which appear only once. CDR1 and CDR2 (germline): MGHRA, YSYEKL. This CDR3 comprises 16 residues. Trimming shortened V by 0 bases and J by 1 base, and 13 bases separated the two germline ends. Study-wide points: In the expanded peripheral T cells, antigen specificity was never determined. CD8+ T cells averaged more expanded clones than CD4+.

The rearrangement joins TRBV4-1 to TRBJ2-7, with D hard to call. The source of this sequence is an adult with an advanced solid tumor such as melanoma, head and neck, liver or kidney cancer. This specimen consisted of CD4+ or CD8+ T cells sorted from blood, obtained in a trial of the OX40 agonist ivuxolimab. CDR3 nucleotide sequence: TGCGCCAGCAGCCAAGATTGGATCGGCTATTCCTACGAGCAGTACTTC. Its translation: CASSQDWIGYSYEQYF.